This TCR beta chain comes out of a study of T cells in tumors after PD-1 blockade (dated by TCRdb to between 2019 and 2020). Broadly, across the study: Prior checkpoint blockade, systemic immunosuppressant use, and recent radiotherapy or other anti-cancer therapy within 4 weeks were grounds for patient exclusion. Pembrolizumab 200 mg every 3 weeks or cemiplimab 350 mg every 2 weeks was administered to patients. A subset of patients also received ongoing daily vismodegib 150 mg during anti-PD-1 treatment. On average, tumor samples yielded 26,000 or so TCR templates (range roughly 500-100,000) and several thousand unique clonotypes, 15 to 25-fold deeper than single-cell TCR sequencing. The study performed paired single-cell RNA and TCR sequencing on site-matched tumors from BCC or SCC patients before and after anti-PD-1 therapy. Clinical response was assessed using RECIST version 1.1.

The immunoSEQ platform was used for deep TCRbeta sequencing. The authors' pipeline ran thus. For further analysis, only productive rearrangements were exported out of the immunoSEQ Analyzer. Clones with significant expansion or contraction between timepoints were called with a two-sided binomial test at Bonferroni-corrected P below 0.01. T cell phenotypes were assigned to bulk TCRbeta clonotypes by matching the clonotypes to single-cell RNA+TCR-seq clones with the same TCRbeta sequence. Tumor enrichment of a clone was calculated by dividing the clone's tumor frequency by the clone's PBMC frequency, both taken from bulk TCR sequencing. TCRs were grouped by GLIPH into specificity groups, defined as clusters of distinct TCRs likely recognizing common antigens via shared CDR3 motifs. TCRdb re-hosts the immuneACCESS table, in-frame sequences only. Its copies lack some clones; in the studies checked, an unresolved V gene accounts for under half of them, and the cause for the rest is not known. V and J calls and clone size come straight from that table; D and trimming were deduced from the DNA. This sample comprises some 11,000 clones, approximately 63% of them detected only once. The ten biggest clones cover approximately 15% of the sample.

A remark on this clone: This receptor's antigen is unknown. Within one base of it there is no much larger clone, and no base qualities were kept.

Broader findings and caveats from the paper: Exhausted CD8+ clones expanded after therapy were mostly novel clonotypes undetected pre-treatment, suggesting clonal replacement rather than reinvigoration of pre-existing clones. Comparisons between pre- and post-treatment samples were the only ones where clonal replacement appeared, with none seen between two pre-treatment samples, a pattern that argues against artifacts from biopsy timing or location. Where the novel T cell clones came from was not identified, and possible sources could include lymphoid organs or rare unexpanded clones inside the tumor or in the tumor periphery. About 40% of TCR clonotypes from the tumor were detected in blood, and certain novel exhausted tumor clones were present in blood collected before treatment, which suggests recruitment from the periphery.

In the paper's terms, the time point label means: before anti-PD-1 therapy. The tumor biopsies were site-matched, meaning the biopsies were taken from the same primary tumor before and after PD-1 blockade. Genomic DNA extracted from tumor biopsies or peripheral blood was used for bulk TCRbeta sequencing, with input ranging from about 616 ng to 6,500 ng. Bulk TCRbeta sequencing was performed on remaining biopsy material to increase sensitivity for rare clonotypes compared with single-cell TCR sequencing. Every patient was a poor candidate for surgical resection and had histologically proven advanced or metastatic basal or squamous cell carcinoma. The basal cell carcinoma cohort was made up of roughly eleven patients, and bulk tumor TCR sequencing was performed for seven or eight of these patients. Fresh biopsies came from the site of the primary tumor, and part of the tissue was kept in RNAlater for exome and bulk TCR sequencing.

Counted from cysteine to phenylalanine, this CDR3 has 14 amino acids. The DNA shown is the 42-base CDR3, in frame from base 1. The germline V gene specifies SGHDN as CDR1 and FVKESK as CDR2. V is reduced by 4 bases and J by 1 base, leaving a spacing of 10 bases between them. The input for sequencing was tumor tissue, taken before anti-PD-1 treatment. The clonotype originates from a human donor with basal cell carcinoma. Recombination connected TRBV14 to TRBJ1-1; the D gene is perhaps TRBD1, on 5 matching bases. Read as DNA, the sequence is TGTGCCAGCAGCCTCATGAGGGGGAACACTGAAGCTTTCTTT. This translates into CASSLMRGNTEAFF.